The present entry profiles one T cell receptor (beta chain) with its context. Per the original methods: For nucleated cells, counts were estimated from reference gene primer amplification. Produced via immunoSEQ multiplex PCR; TCRdb's table is partial and in-frame only. Clone size and the V and J calls come from that table; the DNA yielded D and trimming. The profile shows roughly 250,000 clones, 75% to 95% of them singletons. The data were taken from a study of blood T cell repertoires in COVID-19. At the level of the study: Samples of COVID-19 (acute and convalescent) were obtained from the United States, Italy and Spain. Sample material is recorded as cDNA or gDNA derived from T cells, B-cell-depleted T cells, or PBMCs.

There are 13 residues in the CDR3. V lost 5 bases, J lost 0 bases, and 8 bases lay in between. Looked up from germline, CDR1 is KGHSH and CDR2 is LQKENI. One Seattle source followed patients from active infection through their disease course. The receptor's source is a young adult with COVID-19, enrolled during active disease. Source material: peripheral blood. The chain has TRBV18 and TRBJ2-7; tentative D call: TRBD2 (5 bases). CDR3 sequence reads: CASSMGSSYEQYF. In DNA form, the CDR3 reads TGTGCCAGCTCAATGGGGAGCTCCTACGAGCAGTACTTC.